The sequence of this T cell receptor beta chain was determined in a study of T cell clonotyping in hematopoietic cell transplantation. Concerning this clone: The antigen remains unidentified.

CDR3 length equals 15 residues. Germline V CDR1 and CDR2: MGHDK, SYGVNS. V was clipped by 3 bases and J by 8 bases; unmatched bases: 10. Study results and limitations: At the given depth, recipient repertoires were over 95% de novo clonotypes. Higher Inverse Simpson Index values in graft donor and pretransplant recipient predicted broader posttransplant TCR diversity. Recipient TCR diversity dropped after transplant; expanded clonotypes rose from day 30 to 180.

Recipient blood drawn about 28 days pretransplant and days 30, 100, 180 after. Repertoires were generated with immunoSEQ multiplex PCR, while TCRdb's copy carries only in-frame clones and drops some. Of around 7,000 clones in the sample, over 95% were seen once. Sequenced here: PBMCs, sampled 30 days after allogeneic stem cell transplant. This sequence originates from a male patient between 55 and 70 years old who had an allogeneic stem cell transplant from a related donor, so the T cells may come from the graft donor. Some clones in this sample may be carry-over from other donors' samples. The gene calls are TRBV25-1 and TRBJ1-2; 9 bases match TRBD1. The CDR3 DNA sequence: TGTGCCAGCAGTGAGGGTAACAGGGGGCTGGTCGGCTACACCTTC. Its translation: CASSEGNRGLVGYTF.